This T cell receptor beta chain was recovered during a study of PD-1 blockade in classical Hodgkin lymphoma. Study overall: Nivolumab 3 mg/kg was given intravenously every 2 weeks.

Sequencing was performed with immunoSEQ multiplex PCR; in TCRdb, only in-frame clones are kept and a portion is missing. Altogether 20,000 to 25,000 clones are present, around 68% being singletons, with the ten largest covering 1% to 1.5%. V lost 4 bases, J lost 2 bases, and 13 bases stayed unmatched. CDR1 and CDR2 (germline): SGHVT, SQSDAQ. The CDR3 runs to 18 residues. For this clone: Its antigen remains unknown.

This sample's time point: cycle 4 day 1 (C4D1), after 6 weeks of nivolumab. Every patient relapsed after autologous stem cell transplantation, and brentuximab vedotin exposure varied. Purified CD4+ T cells were obtained from thawed PBMCs through magnetic negative selection. Best response was recorded as complete response, partial response or progressive disease. General study points: Newly diagnosed patients were reported to start with lower TCR diversity than healthy donors. TCR diversity rose significantly by C4D1 in CD4+ but not CD8+ cells.

The V and J genes are TRBV7-4 and TRBJ2-7; 11 bases fit TRBD2. This clonotype originated in a human donor with classical Hodgkin lymphoma. The sample in question was CD4+ T cells from blood, obtained before the fourth cycle of nivolumab. CDR3 protein: CASSSLAGGQGFPYEQYF. The CDR3 nucleotides read TGTGCCAGCAGCTCCCTAGCGGGGGGACAGGGCTTTCCCTACGAGCAGTACTTC.